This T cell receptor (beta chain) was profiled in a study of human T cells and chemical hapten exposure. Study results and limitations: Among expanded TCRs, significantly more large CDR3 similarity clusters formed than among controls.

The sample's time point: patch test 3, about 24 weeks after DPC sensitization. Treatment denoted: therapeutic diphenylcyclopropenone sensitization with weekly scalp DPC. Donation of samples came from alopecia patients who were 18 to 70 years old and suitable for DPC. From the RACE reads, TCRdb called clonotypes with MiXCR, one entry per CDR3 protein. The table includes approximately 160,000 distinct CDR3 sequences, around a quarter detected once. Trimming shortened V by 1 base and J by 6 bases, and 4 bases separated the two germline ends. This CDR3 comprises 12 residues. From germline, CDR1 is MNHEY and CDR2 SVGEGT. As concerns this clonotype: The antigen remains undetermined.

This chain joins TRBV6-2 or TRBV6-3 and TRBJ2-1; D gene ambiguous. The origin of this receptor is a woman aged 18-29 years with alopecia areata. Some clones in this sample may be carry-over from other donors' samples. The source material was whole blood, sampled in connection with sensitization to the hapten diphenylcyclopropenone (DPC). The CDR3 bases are TGTGCCAGCAGTTACTGGGGCAATGAGCAGTTCTTC. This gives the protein CASSYWGNEQFF.